Listed below are T cell receptor beta chains from one sample, sequenced in a study of blood T cell repertoires in COVID-19. Profiled with immunoSEQ multiplex PCR; TCRdb holds only in-frame clones, not every one. The repertoire holds 50,000 or so clones, more than 75% seen once, with roughly 25% in the top ten. Input material: peripheral blood. The receptors were sampled from a woman over 75 with acute or convalescent COVID-19. Both conserved end residues are part of each CDR3. A D gene is named only where the DNA matches it firmly. Expanded clones get a size class; other rows say once, few or many, or leave the size out.

TRBJ1-6 . TRBV4-1 TRBD1 CASSQDVRTGTSPLHF TGCGCCAGCAGCCAAGATGTCAGGACAGGGACTTCACCCCTCCACTTT
TRBJ1-1 few TRBV3-1/TRBV3-2 . CASSQEAGGNTEAFF TGTGCCAGCAGCCAAGAGGCGGGAGGGAACACTGAAGCTTTCTTT
TRBJ1-6 . TRBV13 . CASSIDSYRERSSPLHF TGTGCCAGCAGCATAGATTCGTACAGGGAACGAAGTTCACCCCTCCACTTT
TRBJ2-1 . TRBV6-2/TRBV6-3 . CASSYLALNEQFF TGTGCCAGCAGTTACTTAGCACTGAATGAGCAGTTCTTC
TRBJ1-1 . TRBV30 . CAWSVRGIPEAFF TGTGCCTGGAGTGTACGGGGGATTCCCGAAGCTTTCTTT
TRBJ2-5 once TRBV10-3 TRBD1 CAISEGQEGFVETQYF TGTGCCATCAGTGAGGGACAGGAAGGATTCGTGGAGACCCAGTACTTC
TRBJ2-7 . TRBV14 . CASSQDRSSYEQYF TGTGCCAGCAGCCAAGACAGGTCCTCCTACGAGCAGTACTTC
TRBJ2-1 . TRBV11-1 TRBD2 CASSSLAGAVNEQFF TGTGCCAGCAGCAGCCTAGCGGGAGCGGTCAATGAGCAGTTCTTC
TRBJ2-1 . TRBV5-1 . CASSLVGGSSYNEQFF TGCGCCAGCAGCTTGGTAGGTGGGAGCTCCTACAATGAGCAGTTCTTC
TRBJ2-3 . TRBV5-1 . CASRAGSTDTQYF TGCGCCAGCAGGGCGGGCAGCACAGATACGCAGTATTTT
TRBJ1-2 . TRBV11-2 . CASSLALRGYGYTF TGTGCCAGCAGCTTAGCCCTCCGGGGCTATGGCTACACCTTC
TRBJ1-3 . TRBV27 TRBD1 CASIIRPTGTGVSGNTIYF TGTGCCAGCATTATACGACCGACCGGGACAGGGGTATCTGGAAACACCATATATTTT
TRBJ2-5 . TRBV7-9 . CASSPLGGVDF TGTGCCAGCAGCCCCCTGGGCGGGGTTGACTTC
TRBJ2-7 . TRBV10-3 TRBD1 CAISEQGLFFYEQYF TGTGCCATCAGTGAACAGGGGCTGTTCTTCTACGAGCAGTACTTC
TRBJ1-6 . TRBV7-3 . CASSQKGGAGNSPLHF TGTGCCAGCAGCCAAAAAGGAGGGGCAGGTAATTCACCCCTCCACTTT
TRBJ1-6 few TRBV10-3 . CATQSGTYNSPLHF TGTGCCACGCAATCAGGCACGTATAATTCACCCCTCCACTTT
TRBJ2-1 . TRBV5-8 . CASRGGGRPRDEQFF TGTGCCAGCAGAGGGGGGGGCCGCCCCCGAGATGAGCAGTTCTTC
TRBJ2-1 . TRBV3-1/TRBV3-2 TRBD1 CASSQSGQTSEQFF TGTGCCAGCAGCCAATCGGGACAGACCTCTGAGCAGTTCTTC
TRBJ1-2 . TRBV7-9 TRBD1 CASSLQGANYGYTF TGTGCCAGCAGCTTACAGGGGGCTAACTATGGCTACACCTTC
TRBJ1-3 few TRBV6-5 . CASSYSSVYGNTIYF TGTGCCAGCAGTTACTCCTCAGTATATGGAAACACCATATATTTT
TRBJ2-2 . TRBV3-1/TRBV3-2 . CASSQGGTNTGELFF TGTGCCAGCAGCCAAGGAGGCACGAACACCGGGGAGCTGTTTTTT
TRBJ2-1 . TRBV14 . CASTLAAYNEQFF TGTGCCAGCACCCTAGCAGCCTACAATGAGCAGTTCTTC
TRBJ2-3 few TRBV5-1 . CASSSGGRDTQYF TGCGCCAGCAGCTCCGGAGGGCGAGATACGCAGTATTTT
TRBJ2-7 . TRBV7-9 . CASTAGHGGEQYF TGTGCCAGCACGGCTGGCCACGGAGGCGAGCAGTACTTC
TRBJ2-5 few TRBV9 . CASSEGGQTQETQYF TGTGCCAGCAGCGAGGGGGGACAGACCCAAGAGACCCAGTACTTC
TRBJ2-2 . TRBV4-2 TRBD2 CASSQERPAQSGGTYTGELFF TGTGCCAGCAGCCAAGAAAGGCCGGCACAGAGCGGGGGTACGTACACCGGGGAGCTGTTTTTT
TRBJ1-3 once TRBV30 . CAWSMGGVYSGNTIYF TGTGCCTGGAGTATGGGGGGGGTCTACTCTGGAAACACCATATATTTT
TRBJ1-5 . TRBV2 . CASMAGVRANQPQHF TGTGCCAGCATGGCGGGGGTCCGGGCCAATCAGCCCCAGCATTTT
TRBJ2-1 few TRBV7-2 . CASSPRWGLENEQFF TGTGCCAGCAGCCCCCGATGGGGACTCGAGAATGAGCAGTTCTTC
TRBJ1-2 . TRBV3-1/TRBV3-2 TRBD1 CASSQDRVYGYTF TGTGCCAGCAGCCAGGACAGGGTATATGGCTACACCTTC
TRBJ2-5 . TRBV6-1 . CASSERAGKETQYF TGTGCCAGCAGTGAAAGGGCAGGGAAGGAGACCCAGTACTTC
TRBJ1-1 . TRBV3-1/TRBV3-2 . CAVKGGDTEAFF TGTGCCGTAAAAGGGGGGGACACTGAAGCTTTCTTT
TRBJ2-5 . TRBV19 TRBD1 CASSAGQGETQYF TGTGCCAGTAGTGCGGGACAGGGGGAGACCCAGTACTTC
TRBJ2-1 . TRBV5-1 . CASSLAPAGSHNEQFF TGCGCCAGCAGCTTGGCCCCGGCGGGGTCCCACAATGAGCAGTTCTTC
TRBJ2-1 once TRBV24-1 . CATSDSRRSYNEQFF TGTGCCACCAGTGATTCTCGCAGGTCCTACAATGAGCAGTTCTTC
TRBJ1-6 . TRBV5-1 . CASSLVVGNAVDSPLHF TGCGCCAGCAGCTTGGTTGTGGGTAACGCGGTAGATTCACCCCTCCACTTT
TRBJ2-2 . TRBV3-1/TRBV3-2 TRBD2 CASSQPRGGAGTGELFF TGTGCCAGCAGCCAACCTCGCGGGGGGGCCGGGACCGGGGAGCTGTTTTTT
TRBJ2-2 . TRBV7-9 . CASSLGYLRDTGELFF TGTGCCAGCAGCTTAGGCTACCTACGGGACACCGGGGAGCTGTTTTTT
TRBJ2-5 . TRBV7-2 TRBD1 CASSLFSRQGQETQYF TGTGCCAGCAGCTTATTTTCGAGACAGGGGCAAGAGACCCAGTACTTC
TRBJ1-2 . TRBV18 . CASSPPVQGYGYTF TGTGCCAGCTCACCACCTGTCCAGGGGTATGGCTACACCTTC
TRBJ1-6 . TRBV5-1 . CASSFGGLQGNSPLHF TGCGCCAGCAGCTTTGGGGGACTTCAAGGGAATTCACCCCTCCACTTT